This TCR beta chain was identified in a study of control samples from healthy donors and cancer patients. Data came from immunoSEQ multiplex PCR; TCRdb stores just in-frame clones and leaves some out. The sample records 70,000 to 75,000 clones, around nine tenths being singletons. The CDR3 contains 12 residues. The V gene's germline CDR1 is MNHEY and CDR2 SMNVEV (reference sequence). With 2 bases removed from V and 7 bases from J, the gap between germline ends came to 8 bases. The TCR comes from a man in his sixties with lung cancer. Sequences were obtained from PBMCs. The chain uses TRBV27 and TRBJ1-1; a weak D match, TRBD1 (5 bases). This chain's CDR3 is CASSLRTGEAFF. CDR3 in DNA: TGTGCCAGCAGTTTACGAACAGGTGAAGCTTTCTTT.